Presented here are 3 T cell receptor beta chains from one specimen sequenced in a study of T cells after posttransplantation cyclophosphamide. Measured with immunoSEQ multiplex PCR; TCRdb has only the in-frame clones, and not every one. Singletons are absent from the sample, which has 23,000 or so clones. Treatment was busulfan-fludarabine conditioning, a marrow graft, and cyclophosphamide on days +3 and +4. The source was PBMCs, collected after allogeneic stem cell transplant with posttransplant cyclophosphamide. The receptors come from a male patient younger than 30 who received an allogeneic stem cell transplant from a related donor, was CMV-positive, and had no GVHD. Some T cells may be transferred from the graft donor.

This clone has ten or more counts. This chain links TRBV5-1 with TRBJ2-1, with 10 bases matching TRBD1. This CDR3 region has 16 residues. V lost 2 bases, J lost 1 base, and 3 bases stayed unmatched. Germline CDR1 is SGHRS and CDR2 is YFSETQ. This CDR3 reads CASSFRQGASYNEQFF. The DNA of the CDR3 is TGCGCCAGCAGCTTCCGACAGGGGGCGTCCTACAATGAGCAGTTCTTC.

There are many counts of this clone. This sequence joins TRBV4-1 and TRBJ2-3; TRBD2 matches at 10 bases. Germline CDR1 MGHRA, CDR2 YSYEKL. V trimming: 0 bases; J trimming: 3 bases; junction bases outside the gene matches: 9. The CDR3 covers 18 residues. The CDR3 DNA reads TGCGCCAGCAGCCAAGATAGGCTAGCGGGAGCGGGGACAGATACGCAGTATTTT. This translates into CASSQDRLAGAGTDTQYF.

This clone was observed many times. This sequence joins TRBV9 and TRBJ2-1, with unresolved D. V shed 4 bases and J shed 7 bases, with 15 bases lying between them. CDR3 length: 14 residues. Germline CDR1 is SGDLS and CDR2 is YYNGEE. In DNA, the CDR3 is TGTGCCAGCAGCCCTCCCCGAGTTCCGAATGAGCAGTTCTTC. Translating gives CASSPPRVPNEQFF.